These 17 T cell receptor beta chains were sequenced from one sample in a study of cytomegalovirus exposure and HLA in healthy donors (dated by TCRdb to 2016 to 2017). The method was the immunoSEQ multiplex PCR assay. For the multiplex PCR, a mixture combining 60 forward primers for TCR Vbeta segments and 13 reverse primers for TCR Jbeta segments was used. TCRdb provides this immuneACCESS table in a form limited to in-frame rearrangements. Some clones are lacking; in checked studies, under half of them reflect an unresolved V gene, and why the rest are absent is not known. The sample yields 200,000 to 300,000 clones; approximately 84% were counted once. Roughly 2% of the sample comes from the top ten. The sequencing sample was made of PBMCs. The receptors were sampled from a middle-aged woman in good health and CMV-seropositive.

Comment on this clone: The junction does not match germline at one end; this may be a read error. This chain connects TRBV6-6 to TRBJ2-4; a weak D match, TRBD1 (6 bases). Germline lookup yields CDR1 MNHNY and CDR2 SVGAGI (reference sequence). The CDR3 sequence is 14 residues long. The CDR3: CASSYHPGVVSPDF. In nucleotides, the CDR3 is TGTGCCAGCAGTTACCACCCAGGGGTCGTCTCACCGGACTTC.

The V and J genes are TRBV11-2 and TRBJ1-4, with TRBD1 matching 9 bases. Germline V gene lookup returns CDR1 SGHAT and CDR2 FQNNGV. This CDR3 has 16 residues. Trimming took 1 base from V and 8 from J; bases not matched to a gene: 8. The CDR3 loop is CASSLGPGTGREKLFF. CDR3 sequence (DNA): TGTGCCAGCAGCTTAGGTCCCGGGACAGGGAGGGAAAAACTGTTTTTT.

The count of this clone is one. This chain joins TRBV2 and TRBJ1-6, with TRBD1 as a possible D gene (6 bases). This CDR3 region has 16 residues. Trimming removed 7 bases from V and 6 bases from J, with 19 bases in between. The germline gives CDR1 SNHLY, CDR2 FYNNEI. The CDR3 region is CASTTLTGFSNSPLHF. In nucleotides, the CDR3 is TGTGCCAGCACGACCCTCACAGGGTTCTCTAATTCACCCCTCCACTTT.

In this sample, this clone turned up a few times. The chain is built from TRBV28 and TRBJ1-1; TRBD1 might be the D (6 bases). Trimming left V 4 bases short and J 4 bases short, with 13 bases between. This CDR3 is 14 amino acids long. Per germline, CDR1 MDHEN and CDR2 SYDVKM. CDR3 coding DNA: TGTGCCAGCAGTTCGGGCGGACAGCCCACTGAAGCTTTCTTT. Its protein product is CASSSGGQPTEAFF.

The rearrangement joins TRBV28 to TRBJ1-5, with 7 bases identical to TRBD1. Germline V CDR1 and CDR2: MDHEN, SYDVKM. The CDR3 is made up of 18 amino acids. Trimming at V came to 6 bases and at J to 6 bases, leaving 20 bases not matched to a gene. In DNA, the CDR3 is TGTGCCAGCAGCACTCCGACAGGGCGCCCGGGAGGGAGTCAGCCCCAGCATTTT. This codes for CASSTPTGRPGGSQPQHF.

The gene calls are TRBV15 and TRBJ2-3, with 12 bases fitting TRBD2. V gave up 4 bases and J gave up 1 base; unmatched junction bases: 6. Germline V gene sequence: CDR1 LNHNV, CDR2 YYDKDF (reference sequence). The CDR3 is 17 residues long. Here the CDR3 reads CATSTPLAGGRTDTQYF. Written as DNA, the CDR3 is TGTGCCACCAGCACTCCACTAGCGGGAGGCCGCACAGATACGCAGTATTTT.

The chain carries TRBV2 and TRBJ2-1; TRBD2 aligns across 13 bases. The length of the CDR3 is 17 residues. CDR1 SNHLY and CDR2 FYNNEI come from the germline V gene. The ends lost 5 bases at V and 9 bases at J; junction bases unmatched: 13. The CDR3 bases are TGTGCCAGCAGTCCACGCCTTGGACTAGCGGGAGAGGTTGAGCAGTTCTTC. Its protein is CASSPRLGLAGEVEQFF.

J is TRBJ2-6 and V is TRBV9; 7 nucleotides agree with TRBD1. CDR1 is SGDLS, CDR2 YYNGEE, per germline. CDR3 size: 18 residues. The trim removed 4 bases at V and 0 bases at J, leaving 10 bases unmatched. The CDR3 region has the DNA TGTGCCAGCAGCCCGTACGACAGGGCGCTCTCTGGGGCCAACGTCCTGACTTTC. Residues: CASSPYDRALSGANVLTF. The entire variable domain, with the rest obtained from reference TRBV9 and TRBJ2-6, is as follows: DSGVTQTPKHLITATGQRVTLRCSPRSGDLSVYWYQQSLDQGLQFLIQYYNGEERAKGNILERFSAQQFPDLHSELNLSSLELGDSALYFCASSPYDRALSGANVLTFGAGSRLTVL.

The chain combines TRBV30 with TRBJ1-1, with D maybe TRBD1 (6 bases). The length of the CDR3 is 16 residues. The V and J ends lost 5 bases and 0 bases respectively, with 19 bases between them. CDR1 is GTSNPN and CDR2 is SVGIG in the germline V gene (reference sequence). CDR3 nucleotides: TGTGCCTGGGACCCAGGGGTTCCCATGGTGAACACTGAAGCTTTCTTT. Translation gives CAWDPGVPMVNTEAFF.

The V and J genes are TRBV10-3 and TRBJ1-2, with 9 bases that match TRBD1. The CDR3 is made up of 14 amino acids. CDR1 ENHRY and CDR2 SYGVKD come from the germline V gene. V lost 6 bases and J lost 3; bases outside the gene matches: 5. CDR3 bases: TGTGCCATCAGCGAAACAGGGGGCGACTATGGCTACACCTTC. Its translation is CAISETGGDYGYTF.

The CDR3 reads CASSPGRGSLNEQFF. The CDR3 DNA sequence: TGTGCCAGCAGCCCCGGGAGGGGTAGCCTAAATGAGCAGTTCTTC. The chain is built from TRBV7-3 and TRBJ2-1; 8 bases agree with TRBD2. CDR3 length: 15 residues. Trimming cost V 5 bases and J 7 bases; bases outside gene matches: 10. Per germline, CDR1 SGHTA and CDR2 FQGTGA. Looking up the rest from reference TRBV7-3 and TRBJ2-1 gives the full variable domain: GAGVSQTPSNKVTEKGKYVELRCDPISGHTALYWYRQSLGQGPEFLIYFQGTGAADDSGLPNDRFFAVRPEGSVSTLKIQRTERGDSAVYLCASSPGRGSLNEQFFGPGTRLTVL.

The rearrangement joins TRBV7-9 to TRBJ2-7; 10 bases are a match to TRBD2. V lost 6 bases and J lost 6; bases outside the gene matches: 5. The CDR3 has 13 amino acids. Germline loops: CDR1 SEHNR, CDR2 FQNEAQ (reference sequence). The CDR3 region has the DNA TGTGCCAGCAGTCCGACTAGCGGGTTCGAGCAGTACTTC. Its translation: CASSPTSGFEQYF.

V and J are TRBV2 and TRBJ1-4, with D possibly matching TRBD1 (5 bases). Trimming stripped 6 bases from V and 4 bases from J, with 18 bases between. The CDR3 is made up of 16 amino acids. Germline V gene sequence: CDR1 SNHLY, CDR2 FYNNEI. The CDR3 protein is CASSQETGDFNEKLFF. The CDR3 nucleotides read TGTGCCAGCAGCCAAGAAACAGGAGACTTTAATGAAAAACTGTTTTTT.

J is TRBJ1-4 and V is TRBV30; 7 positions agree with TRBD1. CDR3 length: 13 amino acids. V lost 8 bases, J lost 7 bases, and 10 bases stayed unmatched. Germline CDR1 reads GTSNPN; CDR2 reads SVGIG (reference sequence). CDR3 residues: CAGGQGEIEKLFF. In DNA, the CDR3 is TGTGCCGGCGGCCAGGGGGAGATTGAAAAACTGTTTTTT.

The chain recombines TRBV7-6 with TRBJ2-1; D possibly corresponds to TRBD2 (5 bases). The CDR3 consists of 13 residues. The V and J ends lost 1 base and 8 bases respectively, with 9 bases between them. Germline CDR1 is SGHVS and CDR2 is FNYEAQ. The CDR3: CASSLGGSDEQFF. In DNA form, the CDR3 reads TGTGCCAGCAGCTTAGGAGGGTCCGATGAGCAGTTCTTC.

This chain connects TRBV19 to TRBJ1-5; D remains unclear. The CDR3 spans 14 residues. V shed 6 bases and J shed 0 bases, with 9 bases lying between them. Germline CDR1 and CDR2: LNHDA and SQIVND (reference sequence). DNA of the CDR3: TGTGCCAGTAGGTTTGGAGGTAGCAATCAGCCCCAGCATTTT. It specifies CASRFGGSNQPQHF.

The rearrangement uses TRBV4-3 and TRBJ2-5; the match to TRBD2 covers 9 bases. After removal of 0 bases from V and 5 bases from J, the junction contained 7 bases not matched to a gene. Germline loops: CDR1 LGHNA, CDR2 YSLEER. CDR3 length: 16 amino acids. CDR3 DNA sequence: TGCGCCAGCAGCCAAGATTACGGCGGGAGGGGTGAGACCCAGTACTTC. It specifies CASSQDYGGRGETQYF.